The present entry profiles one T cell receptor (beta chain) with its context. Its antigen is still unknown. No per-base quality is available; no much larger clone lies one base away. These data are taken from a study of blood T cells in healthy people across ages (dated by TCRdb to about 2015). Study-wide context: Template switching captured roughly one uniquely barcoded TCR beta cDNA molecule per two T cells in model experiments. Two additional independent replicas of 1 million unique cDNA reads from the same blood draw were analyzed for two donors (one aged 18 to 30 and one aged 80 or older). The donors were divided into four age groups: young (average roughly 17 years), middle-aged (around 37), aged (about 60) and long-lived (around 80). Using deep sequencing normalized with unique cDNA molecular identifiers, the study measured how TCR beta repertoire diversity changes with age. To avoid experimental bias, donors of different ages were distributed randomly across sequencing lanes.

Broad study findings and their caveats: Conclusive comparison of naive and antigen-experienced compartments was prevented by the profiling of bulk unsorted PBMCs. As age increased, observed TCR beta diversity per million T cells dropped in a roughly linear way, and a significant reduction was already evident by age about 40. A strong correlation was found between observed TCR beta diversity and the percentage of naive T cells measured by flow cytometry. Donor CMV infection status was unknown, potentially confounding age-related changes in expanded clonotypes. Estimates of total diversity from one million sequenced T cells were regarded as lower bounds and underestimates. The long-lived group showed more naive CD4+ T cells, fewer expanded clones and increased TCR diversity than the aged group, suggesting age selection.

Libraries were constructed by 5' RACE. For sequencing, an Illumina HiSeq 2500 was employed. A second PCR of about 7 to 12 cycles was run with a J-beta primer mix and a sample-barcoded 5' primer. A template-switch 5' adaptor carrying 12 random nucleotides introduced a unique molecular identifier onto each TCR beta cDNA molecule. At least 3 million CDR3-containing paired-end reads were obtained from each sample. First-strand cDNA synthesis was performed from all RNA using the Mint cDNA synthesis kit, with priming by a TRBC-specific oligonucleotide. All cDNA was treated with uracil-DNA glycosylase and then went through a first 18-cycle PCR with the universal primers M1SS and BC2_uni_R. In the paper's pipeline: Each sample was normalized by randomly selecting 1 million high-quality reads, each carrying a distinct molecular identifier. Reads sharing molecular identifiers were discarded rather than binned into consensus sequences. MiTCR, with a Q25 quality threshold and the strictest error-elimination algorithm, was used for CDR3 identification, clonotype clustering and error correction. A nonparametric unseen species model using Euler transformation provided a lower-bound estimate of total TCR beta diversity. The public sequencing data were trimmed at Q25 with fastp and processed into clonotypes with MiXCR by TCRdb, which kept only in-frame beta chains. Rows merge per CDR3 protein into single entries with the most common DNA and genes. For this entry, the V and J calls and clone size follow TCRdb and not the study's own pipeline. The sample table contains about 1.8 million distinct CDR3 sequences; only one count was recorded for around 48% of them. Less than 2.5% of the sample is in the top ten clones.

The donors were roughly 39 Caucasian individuals from Russia, aged roughly 6 to 100 years, who were systemically healthy. Ten milliliters of peripheral blood were drawn from each donor into EDTA-treated Vacutainer tubes. Ficoll-Paque density-gradient centrifugation was used to isolate PBMCs, with at least 6.5 million per sample. Trizol reagent was used to extract total RNA from PBMCs, with at least 5 micrograms per sample. For every donor, flow cytometry on a PBMC aliquot measured the percentage of naive CD45RAhigh/CD27high T cells. V drops 5 bases and J drops 12 bases, leaving 19 bases in between. Counted from cysteine to phenylalanine, this CDR3 has 13 amino acids. The kept DNA is CDR3 alone, 39 bases in frame from the first base. CDR1 and CDR2 are read off the germline V gene as SGHTA and FQGNSA.

Material for sequencing was blood. The rearranged segments are TRBV7-2 and TRBJ1-2; TRBD1 is possibly the D segment (5 matching bases). The TCR comes from a woman between 40 and 50 years old in good health. Read as DNA, the sequence is TGTGCCAGCAGCCCCTCAGGAGGGTGGGGCAACACCTTC. It encodes CASSPSGGWGNTF.